This T cell receptor (beta chain) was retrieved from a study of PD-1 blockade in classical Hodgkin lymphoma. Every patient experienced relapse after autologous stem cell transplantation, and brentuximab vedotin exposure varied. Clones were sequenced by immunoSEQ multiplex PCR, and TCRdb holds only the in-frame ones, with some missing. This table has 90,000 to 100,000 clones, roughly 80% appearing once. The length of the CDR3 is 12 residues. The V end lost 4 bases, the J end lost 6 bases, and 7 bases lay between the germline ends. Germline values: CDR1 ENHRY, CDR2 SYGVKD. Sequenced here: peripheral blood mononuclear cells (PBMCs), sampled before the second cycle of nivolumab. V usage is TRBV10-3 and J usage is TRBJ2-1, with D unresolved. The origin of this receptor is a human donor with classical Hodgkin lymphoma. The CDR3 DNA sequence: TGTGCCATCAGTGGAGCCGGCAATGAGCAGTTCTTC. It is translated as CAISGAGNEQFF.